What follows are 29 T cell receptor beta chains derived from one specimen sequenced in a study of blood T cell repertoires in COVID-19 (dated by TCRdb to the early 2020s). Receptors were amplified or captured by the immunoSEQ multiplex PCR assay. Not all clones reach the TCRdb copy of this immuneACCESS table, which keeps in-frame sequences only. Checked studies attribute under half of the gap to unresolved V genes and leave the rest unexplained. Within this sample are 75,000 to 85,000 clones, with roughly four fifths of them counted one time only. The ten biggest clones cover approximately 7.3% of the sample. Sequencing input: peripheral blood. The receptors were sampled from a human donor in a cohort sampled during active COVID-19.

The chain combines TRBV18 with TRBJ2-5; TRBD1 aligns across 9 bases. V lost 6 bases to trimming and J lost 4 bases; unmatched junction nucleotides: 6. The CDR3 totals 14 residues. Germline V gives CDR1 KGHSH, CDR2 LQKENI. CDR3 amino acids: CASSPTGGSETQYF. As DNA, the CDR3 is TGTGCCAGCTCGCCGACAGGGGGATCAGAGACCCAGTACTTC.

CDR3 sequence: CASSLGLAGGANVLTF. DNA for the CDR3: TGTGCCAGCAGCTTGGGACTAGCGGGTGGGGCCAACGTCCTGACTTTC. The rearrangement joins TRBV7-2 to TRBJ2-6; 12 bases line up with TRBD2. CDR1 is SGHTA, CDR2 FQGNSA, per germline. The CDR3 is made up of 16 amino acids. The V gene end was trimmed by 3 bases and the J gene end by 3 bases; junction bases not matched to a gene: 0.

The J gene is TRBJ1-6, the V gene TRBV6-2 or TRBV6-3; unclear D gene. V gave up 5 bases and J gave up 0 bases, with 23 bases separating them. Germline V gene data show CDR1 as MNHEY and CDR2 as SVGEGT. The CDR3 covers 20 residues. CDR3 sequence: CASSPTSFRVGSSYNSPLHF. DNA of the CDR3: TGTGCCAGCAGTCCAACTTCATTTCGGGTCGGCAGCTCCTATAATTCACCCCTCCACTTT.

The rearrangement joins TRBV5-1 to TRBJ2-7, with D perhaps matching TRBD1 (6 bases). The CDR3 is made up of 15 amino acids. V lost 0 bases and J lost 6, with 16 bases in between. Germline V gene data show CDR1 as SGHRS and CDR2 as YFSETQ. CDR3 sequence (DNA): TGCGCCAGCAGCTTGGGGATCCAGGGGACGGCCGAGCAGTACTTC. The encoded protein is CASSLGIQGTAEQYF.

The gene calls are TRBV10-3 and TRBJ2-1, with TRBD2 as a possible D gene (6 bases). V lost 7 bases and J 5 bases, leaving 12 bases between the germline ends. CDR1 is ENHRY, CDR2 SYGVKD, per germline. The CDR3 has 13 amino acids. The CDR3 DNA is TGTGCCATCACGGGCGGGGCAAACAATGAGCAGTTCTTC. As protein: CAITGGANNEQFF.

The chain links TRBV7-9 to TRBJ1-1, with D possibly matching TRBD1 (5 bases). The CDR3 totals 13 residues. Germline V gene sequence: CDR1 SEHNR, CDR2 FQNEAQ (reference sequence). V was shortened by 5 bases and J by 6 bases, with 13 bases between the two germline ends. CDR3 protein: CASSGRQFAEAFF. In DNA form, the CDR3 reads TGTGCCAGCAGCGGAAGACAGTTCGCTGAAGCTTTCTTT.

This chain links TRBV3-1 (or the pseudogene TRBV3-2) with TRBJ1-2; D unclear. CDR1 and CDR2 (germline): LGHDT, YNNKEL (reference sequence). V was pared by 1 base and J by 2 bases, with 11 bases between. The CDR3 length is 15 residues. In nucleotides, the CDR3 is TGTGCCAGCAGCCAAGTTTCGGTGAGAAACTATGGCTACACCTTC. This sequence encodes CASSQVSVRNYGYTF.

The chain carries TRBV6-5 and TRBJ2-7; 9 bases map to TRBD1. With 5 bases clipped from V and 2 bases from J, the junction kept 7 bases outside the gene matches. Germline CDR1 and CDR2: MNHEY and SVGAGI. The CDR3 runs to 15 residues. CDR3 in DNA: TGTGCCAGCAGTAAGGAGGGACAGGGAACCTACGAGCAGTACTTC. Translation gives CASSKEGQGTYEQYF.

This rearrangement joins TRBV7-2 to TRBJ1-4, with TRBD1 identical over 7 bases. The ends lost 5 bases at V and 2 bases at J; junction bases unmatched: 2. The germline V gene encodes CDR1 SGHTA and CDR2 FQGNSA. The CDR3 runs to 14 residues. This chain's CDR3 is CASSEQGTNEKLFF. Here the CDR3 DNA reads TGTGCCAGCAGCGAACAGGGGACTAATGAAAAACTGTTTTTT.

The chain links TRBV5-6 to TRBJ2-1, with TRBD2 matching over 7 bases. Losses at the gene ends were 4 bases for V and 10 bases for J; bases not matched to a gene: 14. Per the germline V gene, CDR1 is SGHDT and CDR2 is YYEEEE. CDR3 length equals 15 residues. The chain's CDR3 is CASSIWTRDSMEQFF. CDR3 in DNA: TGTGCCAGCAGCATCTGGACTAGAGACTCAATGGAGCAGTTCTTC.

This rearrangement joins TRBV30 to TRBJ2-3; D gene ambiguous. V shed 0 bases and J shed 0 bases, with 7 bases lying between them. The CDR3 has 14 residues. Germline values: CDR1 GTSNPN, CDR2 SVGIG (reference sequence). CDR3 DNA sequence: TGTGCCTGGAGTGTCCTTCTCAGCACAGATACGCAGTATTTT. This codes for CAWSVLLSTDTQYF.

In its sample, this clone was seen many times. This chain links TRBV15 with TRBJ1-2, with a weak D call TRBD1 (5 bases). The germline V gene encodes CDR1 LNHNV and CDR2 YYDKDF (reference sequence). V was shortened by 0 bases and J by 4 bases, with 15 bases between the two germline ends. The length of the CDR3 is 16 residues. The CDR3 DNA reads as TGTGCCACCAGCAGAGAATGGGGCACCACGAGCTATGGCTACACCTTC. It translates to CATSREWGTTSYGYTF.

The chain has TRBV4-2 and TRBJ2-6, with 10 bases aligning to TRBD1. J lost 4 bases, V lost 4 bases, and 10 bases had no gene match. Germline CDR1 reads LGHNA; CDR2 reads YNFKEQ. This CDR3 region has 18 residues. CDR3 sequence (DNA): TGTGCCAGCAGCCTTGGGCGGGACAGGGGTGACGGGGCCAACGTCCTGACTTTC. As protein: CASSLGRDRGDGANVLTF.

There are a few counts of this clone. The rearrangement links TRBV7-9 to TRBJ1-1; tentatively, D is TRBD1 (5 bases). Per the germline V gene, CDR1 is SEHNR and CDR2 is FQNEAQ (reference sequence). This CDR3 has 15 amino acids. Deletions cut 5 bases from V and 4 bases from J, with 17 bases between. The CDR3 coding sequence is TGTGCCAGCAGCGGAGGGCGGGGGTACGGCACTGAAGCTTTCTTT. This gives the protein CASSGGRGYGTEAFF.

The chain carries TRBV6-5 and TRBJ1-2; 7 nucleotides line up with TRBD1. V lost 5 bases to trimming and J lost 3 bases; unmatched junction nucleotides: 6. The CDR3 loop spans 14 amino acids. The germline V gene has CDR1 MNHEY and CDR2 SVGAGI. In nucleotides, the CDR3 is TGTGCCAGCAGTAGGACAGGCCGGGACTATGGCTACACCTTC. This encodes CASSRTGRDYGYTF.

This CDR3 is CASSPPPGQGPYEQYF. CDR3 in DNA: TGTGCCAGTAGTCCGCCCCCTGGACAGGGGCCGTACGAGCAGTACTTC. This chain links TRBV19 with TRBJ2-7; 9 nucleotides match TRBD1. Germline values: CDR1 LNHDA, CDR2 SQIVND (reference sequence). The CDR3 totals 16 residues. The trim removed 5 bases at V and 4 bases at J, leaving 12 bases unmatched. The full variable domain, rest sourced from reference TRBV19 and TRBJ2-7, is DGGITQSPKYLFRKEGQNVTLSCEQNLNHDAMYWYRQDPGQGLRLIYYSQIVNDFQKGDIAEGYSVSREKKESFPLTVTSAQKNPTAFYLCASSPPPGQGPYEQYFGPGTRLTVT.

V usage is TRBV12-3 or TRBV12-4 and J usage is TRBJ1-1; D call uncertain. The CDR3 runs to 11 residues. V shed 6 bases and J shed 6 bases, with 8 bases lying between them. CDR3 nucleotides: TGTGCCAGCAGACGGGAATCTGAAGCTTTCTTT. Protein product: CASRRESEAFF.

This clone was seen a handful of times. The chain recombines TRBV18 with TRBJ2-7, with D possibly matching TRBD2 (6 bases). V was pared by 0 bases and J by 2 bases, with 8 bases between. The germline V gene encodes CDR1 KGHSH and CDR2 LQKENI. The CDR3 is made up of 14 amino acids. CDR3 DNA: TGTGCCAGCTCACCACCGGGGGGAACCTACGAGCAGTACTTC. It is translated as CASSPPGGTYEQYF. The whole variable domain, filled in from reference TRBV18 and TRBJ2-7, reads NAGVMQNPRHLVRRRGQEARLRCSPMKGHSHVYWYRQLPEEGLKFMVYLQKENIIDESGMPKERFSAEFPKEGPSILRIQQVVRGDSAAYFCASSPPGGTYEQYFGPGTRLTVT.

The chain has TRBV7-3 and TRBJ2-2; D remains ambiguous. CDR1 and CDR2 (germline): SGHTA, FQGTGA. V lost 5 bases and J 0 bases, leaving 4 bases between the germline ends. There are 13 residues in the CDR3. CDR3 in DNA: TGTGCCAGCAGCCTCTCGAACACCGGGGAGCTGTTTTTT. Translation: CASSLSNTGELFF.

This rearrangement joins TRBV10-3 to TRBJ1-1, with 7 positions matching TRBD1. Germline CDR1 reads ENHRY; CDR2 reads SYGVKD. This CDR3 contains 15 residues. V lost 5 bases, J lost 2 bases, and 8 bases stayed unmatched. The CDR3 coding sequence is TGTGCCATCAGTCTCCGACAGGGTCCTAACACTGAAGCTTTCTTT. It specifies CAISLRQGPNTEAFF.

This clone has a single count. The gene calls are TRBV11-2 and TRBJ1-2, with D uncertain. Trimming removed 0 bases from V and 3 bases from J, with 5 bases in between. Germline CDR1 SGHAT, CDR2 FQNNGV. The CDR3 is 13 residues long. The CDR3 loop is CASSLDSDYGYTF. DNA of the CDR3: TGTGCCAGCAGCTTAGATTCGGACTATGGCTACACCTTC. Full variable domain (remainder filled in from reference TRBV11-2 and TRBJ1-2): EAGVAQSPRYKIIEKRQSVAFWCNPISGHATLYWYQQILGQGPKLLIQFQNNGVVDDSQLPKDRFSAERLKGVDSTLKIQPAKLEDSAVYLCASSLDSDYGYTFGSGTRLTVV.

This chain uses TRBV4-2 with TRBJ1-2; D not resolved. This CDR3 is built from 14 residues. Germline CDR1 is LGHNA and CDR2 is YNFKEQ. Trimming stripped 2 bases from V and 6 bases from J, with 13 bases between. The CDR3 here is CASSQIGNGDGYTF. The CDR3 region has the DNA TGTGCCAGCAGCCAAATCGGGAATGGAGATGGCTACACCTTC.

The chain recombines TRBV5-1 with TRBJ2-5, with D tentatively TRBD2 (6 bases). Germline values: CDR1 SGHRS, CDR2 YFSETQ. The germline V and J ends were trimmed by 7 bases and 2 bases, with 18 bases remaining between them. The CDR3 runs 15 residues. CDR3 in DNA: TGCGCCAGCGGCCGAGAAGGGACTTCACAAGAGACCCAGTACTTC. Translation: CASGREGTSQETQYF.

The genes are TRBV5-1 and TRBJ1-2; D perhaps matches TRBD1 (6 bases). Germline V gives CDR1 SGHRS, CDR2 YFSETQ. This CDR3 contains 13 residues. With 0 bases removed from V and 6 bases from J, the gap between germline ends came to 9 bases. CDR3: CASSLVAGDGYTF. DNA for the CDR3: TGCGCCAGCAGCTTGGTGGCAGGGGATGGCTACACCTTC.

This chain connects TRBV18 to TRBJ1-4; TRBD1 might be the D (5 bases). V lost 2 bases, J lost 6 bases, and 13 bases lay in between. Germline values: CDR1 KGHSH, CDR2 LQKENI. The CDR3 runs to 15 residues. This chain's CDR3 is CASSPVQGLDEKLFF. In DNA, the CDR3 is TGTGCCAGCTCACCAGTTCAGGGTCTTGATGAAAAACTGTTTTTT.

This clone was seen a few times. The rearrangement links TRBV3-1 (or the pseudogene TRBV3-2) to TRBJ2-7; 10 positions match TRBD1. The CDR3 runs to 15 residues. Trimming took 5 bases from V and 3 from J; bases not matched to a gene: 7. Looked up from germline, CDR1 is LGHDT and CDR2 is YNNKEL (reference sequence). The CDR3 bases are TGTGCCAGCAGCAGCTCCGGGACAGGGGACTACGAGCAGTACTTC. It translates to CASSSSGTGDYEQYF.

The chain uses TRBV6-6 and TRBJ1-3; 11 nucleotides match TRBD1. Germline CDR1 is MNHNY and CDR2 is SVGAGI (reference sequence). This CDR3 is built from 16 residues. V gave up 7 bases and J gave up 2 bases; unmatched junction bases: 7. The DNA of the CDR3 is TGTGCCAGCATACCGGACAGGGGGCTTACTGGAAACACCATATATTTT. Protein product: CASIPDRGLTGNTIYF.

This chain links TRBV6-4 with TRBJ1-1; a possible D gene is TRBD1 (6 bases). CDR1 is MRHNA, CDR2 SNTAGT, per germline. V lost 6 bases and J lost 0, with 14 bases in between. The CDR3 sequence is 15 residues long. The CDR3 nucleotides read TGTGCCAGCAGCCAGGGGAGCCGGATGAACACTGAAGCTTTCTTT. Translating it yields CASSQGSRMNTEAFF.

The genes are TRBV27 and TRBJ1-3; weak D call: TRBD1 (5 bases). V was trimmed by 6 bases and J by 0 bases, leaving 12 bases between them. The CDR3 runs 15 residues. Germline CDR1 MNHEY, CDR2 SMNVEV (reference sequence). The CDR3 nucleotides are TGTGCCAGCAGCCCGGACAACTTCTCTGGAAACACCATATATTTT. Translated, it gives CASSPDNFSGNTIYF.